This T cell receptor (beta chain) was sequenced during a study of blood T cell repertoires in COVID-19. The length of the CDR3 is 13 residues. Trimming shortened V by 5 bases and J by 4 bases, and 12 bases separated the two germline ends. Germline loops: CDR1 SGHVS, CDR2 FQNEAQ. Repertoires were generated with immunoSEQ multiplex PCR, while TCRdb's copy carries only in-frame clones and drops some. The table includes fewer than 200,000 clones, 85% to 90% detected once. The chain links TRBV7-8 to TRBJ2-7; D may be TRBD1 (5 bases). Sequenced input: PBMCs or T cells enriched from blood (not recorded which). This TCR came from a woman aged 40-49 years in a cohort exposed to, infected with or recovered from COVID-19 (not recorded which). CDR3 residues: CASSTRTYYEQYF. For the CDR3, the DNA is TGTGCCAGCAGCACCCGGACATATTACGAGCAGTACTTC.